The sample holds one count of the clone carrying this TCR beta chain. Antigen: not known. This entry is derived from a study of T cell repertoires in cytomegalovirus infection. Overall study: Used in the study were CMV epitopes, some recently identified and HLA-C-restricted, others well-studied and HLA-B-restricted. Indications came from public TCR beta signatures; they pointed to CMV infection and to a matching HLA type.

TCRdb redid the calling of the reads with MiXCR, one entry per CDR3 protein. Of under 500,000 distinct CDR3 sequences in the sample, more than 40% are singletons; the top ten hold 35% to 50%. Trimming removed 8 bases from V and 5 bases from J, with 12 bases in between. The CDR3 is 12 residues long. Germline values: CDR1 MNHNS, CDR2 SASEGT. Points from the study as a whole: Ex vivo responses were dominated by HLA-C-restricted CMV-specific TCR beta clonotypes.

The chain has TRBV6-1 and TRBJ2-5; D gene uncertain. The sample here was cultured PBMCs, taken from culture after CMV antigen stimulation. This receptor was identified in a human donor in good health (CMV status not recorded). Some clones in this sample may be carry-over from other donors' samples. CDR3 coding DNA: TGTGCCAGCGGGCCTCGTCTGGAGACCCAGTACTTC. It codes for CASGPRLETQYF.